Below are 28 T cell receptor beta chains sequenced from a single sample in a study of blood T cell repertoires in COVID-19. Some clones are missing from TCRdb's copy, which holds only in-frame ones; the method was immunoSEQ multiplex PCR. This table holds under 200,000 clones, about 85% found once. Input material: peripheral blood. The receptors derive from a woman older than 75 with acute or convalescent COVID-19.

V usage is TRBV7-2 and J usage is TRBJ1-2, with a weak D call TRBD1 (6 bases). This CDR3 comprises 15 residues. Per the germline V gene, CDR1 is SGHTA and CDR2 is FQGNSA. Trimming pared 1 base from V and 3 bases from J, leaving 12 bases between. CDR3 nucleotide sequence: TGTGCCAGCAGCTTAGTGGGGGCAAGTGACTATGGCTACACCTTC. Translating gives CASSLVGASDYGYTF.

The chain has TRBV5-1 and TRBJ1-2; 10 bases line up with TRBD1. The J segment lost 4 bases and the V segment lost 4 bases, leaving 7 bases of the junction unmatched. The CDR3 sequence is 15 residues long. Looked up from germline, CDR1 is SGHRS and CDR2 is YFSETQ. CDR3 coding DNA: TGCGCCAGCAGCCTTTCCGGGACAGGGGTCTATGGCTACACCTTC. Protein sequence: CASSLSGTGVYGYTF.

This clone was detected once. The rearrangement joins TRBV5-1 to TRBJ2-4; perhaps TRBD1 as D (5 bases). The length of the CDR3 is 17 residues. The V end lost 4 bases, the J end lost 0 bases, and 17 bases lay between the germline ends. CDR1 and CDR2 (germline): SGHRS, YFSETQ. CDR3 sequence (DNA): TGCGCCAGCAGCGACGGACCCCGACAGTTAGCCAAAAACATTCAGTACTTC. Translated, it gives CASSDGPRQLAKNIQYF.

The chain links TRBV5-1 to TRBJ1-1; possible D gene TRBD1, 5 bases. Trimming stripped 0 bases from V and 0 bases from J, with 9 bases between. The CDR3 totals 15 residues. Germline loops: CDR1 SGHRS, CDR2 YFSETQ. The CDR3 DNA is TGCGCCAGCAGCTTGGGACAGCTAATGAACACTGAAGCTTTCTTT. It codes for CASSLGQLMNTEAFF.

V gene TRBV7-9 combines with J gene TRBJ2-5, with 8 positions matching TRBD2. The CDR3 runs to 14 residues. The V and J ends lost 5 bases and 4 bases, in that order; junction bases with no gene match: 6. The germline V gene has CDR1 SEHNR and CDR2 FQNEAQ (reference sequence). CDR3 DNA sequence: TGTGCCAGCAGCCCCCCGGGAGGGGTAGAGACCCAGTACTTC. It yields the protein CASSPPGGVETQYF.

The chain has TRBV19 and TRBJ2-1; the D gene is possibly TRBD1 (6 bases). The V end lost 6 bases, the J end lost 5 bases, and 17 bases lay between the germline ends. The germline CDR1 and CDR2 sequences are LNHDA and SQIVND (reference sequence). The CDR3 is 15 residues long. The DNA for the CDR3 is TGTGCCAGTAGGCGGACAGCAGTATATAACAATGAGCAGTTCTTC. It codes for CASRRTAVYNNEQFF.

The V gene is TRBV11-2, the J gene TRBJ1-2; tentatively, D is TRBD1 (6 bases). Germline values: CDR1 SGHAT, CDR2 FQNNGV. Trimming cost V 4 bases and J 7 bases, with 16 bases left between them. This CDR3 is 14 amino acids long. Written as DNA, the CDR3 is TGTGCCAGCAGCTCCCGACAGGCCGATCGTGGCTACACCTTC. Its translation: CASSSRQADRGYTF. Using reference TRBV11-2 and TRBJ1-2 for the parts outside the CDR3, the full variable domain is EAGVAQSPRYKIIEKRQSVAFWCNPISGHATLYWYQQILGQGPKLLIQFQNNGVVDDSQLPKDRFSAERLKGVDSTLKIQPAKLEDSAVYLCASSSRQADRGYTFGSGTRLTVV.

The chain joins TRBV10-3 to TRBJ2-2; 7 bases match TRBD1. This CDR3 spans 16 amino acids. Germline V gene sequence: CDR1 ENHRY, CDR2 SYGVKD. V lost 7 bases to trimming and J lost 0 bases; unmatched junction nucleotides: 8. This CDR3 reads CAIKGATSTNTGELFF. The CDR3 DNA reads TGTGCCATCAAGGGGGCTACCAGTACGAACACCGGGGAGCTGTTTTTT.

The gene calls are TRBV2 and TRBJ1-2, with D tentatively TRBD1 (6 bases). V gave up 4 bases and J gave up 3 bases, with 24 bases separating them. The CDR3 is 18 residues long. Germline V gives CDR1 SNHLY, CDR2 FYNNEI. In nucleotides, the CDR3 is TGTGCCAGCAGTGTAAGGGCAGGGGTGAATAGGCCGGACTATGGCTACACCTTC. It specifies CASSVRAGVNRPDYGYTF.

This chain links TRBV20-1 with TRBJ2-7; D may be TRBD1 (5 bases). This CDR3 spans 12 amino acids. V was cut by 3 bases and J by 2 bases, with 8 bases left in between. Germline V CDR1 and CDR2: DFQATT, SNEGSKA (reference sequence). The CDR3 spells CSASWTTYEQYF. The CDR3 DNA reads TGCAGTGCTAGTTGGACAACCTACGAGCAGTACTTC.

This clone occurred once. The chain joins TRBV5-1 to TRBJ2-3; 9 bases map to TRBD2. The CDR3 has 15 amino acids. J lost 4 bases, V lost 0 bases, and 3 bases had no gene match. From germline, CDR1 is SGHRS and CDR2 YFSETQ. CDR3 amino acids: CASSLGLAGPDTQYF. CDR3 bases: TGCGCCAGCAGCTTGGGGCTAGCGGGGCCAGATACGCAGTATTTT.

The chain employs TRBV6-5 and TRBJ1-2; 7 bases are shared with TRBD1. The V segment lost 5 bases and the J segment 2 bases; nucleotides outside the gene matches: 8. CDR3 size: 15 residues. The germline V gene encodes CDR1 MNHEY and CDR2 SVGAGI. DNA for the CDR3: TGTGCCAGCAGTAAGGGACAGCCAATAAACTATGGCTACACCTTC. Its translation is CASSKGQPINYGYTF.

This clone was found a few times. V is TRBV7-2 and J is TRBJ2-7; D remains unclear. This CDR3 is built from 15 residues. Trimming shortened V by 3 bases and J by 4 bases, and 16 bases separated the two germline ends. From germline, CDR1 is SGHTA and CDR2 FQGNSA. The CDR3 DNA reads as TGTGCCAGCAGCTTCACGCACGGGTTACCATACGAGCAGTACTTC. Amino acid sequence: CASSFTHGLPYEQYF.

The genes are TRBV5-1 and TRBJ1-1, with a tentative D call TRBD1 (6 bases). The ends were cut back, 6 bases at V and 8 bases at J, with 17 bases in the middle. Germline V gene sequence: CDR1 SGHRS, CDR2 YFSETQ. The CDR3 has 13 amino acids. The CDR3 region is CASTTGTLVEAFF. For the CDR3, the DNA is TGCGCCAGCACCACCGGGACACTGGTAGAAGCTTTCTTT.

This sequence joins TRBV12-3 or TRBV12-4 and TRBJ1-3; D ambiguous. V was shortened by 4 bases and J by 7 bases, with 5 bases between the two germline ends. The CDR3 has 11 amino acids. The CDR3 region has the DNA TGTGCCAGCAGTTACCGGAACACCATATATTTT. It codes for CASSYRNTIYF.

The gene calls are TRBV6-5 and TRBJ1-3, with 8 bases matching TRBD1. Germline CDR1 is MNHEY and CDR2 is SVGAGI. This CDR3 contains 16 residues. J gave up 4 bases and V 0 bases, and 5 bases lay outside the gene matches. CDR3 in DNA: TGTGCCAGCAGTTACTCATCCCAGGGGGCAGGAAACACCATATATTTT. Its protein product is CASSYSSQGAGNTIYF.

CDR3 region: CASLLDGSWGEKLFF. The DNA of the CDR3 is TGTGCCAGTCTCCTAGATGGGAGTTGGGGTGAAAAACTGTTTTTT. The rearrangement joins TRBV6-6 to TRBJ1-4; D not resolved. Germline V gives CDR1 MNHNY, CDR2 SVGAGI (reference sequence). The germline V and J ends were trimmed by 9 bases and 7 bases, with 21 bases remaining between them. CDR3 size: 15 residues.

This clone has more than one count but fewer than ten. V gene TRBV18 combines with J gene TRBJ2-1, with 12 positions matching TRBD2. J gave up 4 bases and V 6 bases, and 7 bases lay outside the gene matches. The germline V gene has CDR1 KGHSH and CDR2 LQKENI. This CDR3 region has 16 residues. CDR3 loop: CASSPTTSGGYNEQFF. The DNA for the CDR3 is TGTGCCAGCTCTCCAACGACTAGCGGGGGATACAATGAGCAGTTCTTC.

This clone was recorded once. V gene TRBV5-1 combines with J gene TRBJ2-1; TRBD2 might be the D (5 bases). The germline CDR1 and CDR2 sequences are SGHRS and YFSETQ. The CDR3 totals 15 residues. The V and J ends lost 3 bases and 2 bases respectively, with 12 bases between them. The CDR3 sequence is CASSWGAGPYNEQFF. CDR3 nucleotide sequence: TGCGCCAGCAGCTGGGGTGCGGGCCCCTACAATGAGCAGTTCTTC. The full variable domain, in which reference TRBV5-1 and TRBJ2-1 provide the parts outside the CDR3, is KAGVTQTPRYLIKTRGQQVTLSCSPISGHRSVSWYQQTPGQGLQFLFEYFSETQRNKGNFPGRFSGRQFSNSRSEMNVSTLELGDSALYLCASSWGAGPYNEQFFGPGTRLTVL.

This clone was recorded a few times. One end of the junction fails to match germline, which may point to a read error. The CDR3 nucleotides read TGTGCTAGCAGCTTAGCGTTTGACAGGGCAGAGACCCAGTACTTC. Translating gives CASSLAFDRAETQYF. This rearrangement joins TRBV7-7 to TRBJ2-5, with 7 positions matching TRBD1. The CDR3 length is 15 residues. Germline lookup yields CDR1 SSHAT and CDR2 FNYEAQ (reference sequence).

About this clone itself: An end of the junction differs from the germline gene, which may be a read error. This chain joins TRBV5-3 and TRBJ1-4; tentative D call: TRBD1 (6 bases). TRBV5-3 qualifies as an ORF whose function is uncertain. The CDR3 contains 15 residues. In DNA form, the CDR3 reads TGTGTCAGAAGCAAGCCGGGACACGAGAATGAAAAACTGTTTTTT. Amino acid sequence: CVRSKPGHENEKLFF.

J is TRBJ1-1 and V is TRBV7-8, with D possibly TRBD1 on 6 matching bases. This CDR3 has 14 amino acids. CDR1 and CDR2 (germline): SGHVS, FQNEAQ. Trimming stripped 8 bases from V and 0 bases from J, with 13 bases between. The CDR3 reads CASGAGHLNTEAFF. The CDR3 region has the DNA TGTGCCAGCGGAGCGGGACACTTGAACACTGAAGCTTTCTTT.

V usage is TRBV5-1 and J usage is TRBJ2-2, with 11 bases lining up with TRBD1. The J segment lost 5 bases and the V segment lost 3 bases, leaving 6 bases of the junction unmatched. Per germline, CDR1 SGHRS and CDR2 YFSETQ. The CDR3 totals 16 residues. CDR3 nucleotide sequence: TGCGCCAGCAGCTCCGGGGACAGGGGGTTTACCGGGGAGCTGTTTTTT. Translated, it gives CASSSGDRGFTGELFF.

This clone was seen a few times. The chain couples TRBV2 to TRBJ1-1, with 9 bases aligning to TRBD1. V dropped 5 bases and J dropped 6; count of bases not matched to a gene: 4. Germline CDR1 and CDR2: SNHLY and FYNNEI. There are 13 residues in the CDR3. CDR3 residues: CASSRGQGSEAFF. The CDR3 DNA is TGTGCCAGCAGTAGGGGACAGGGTTCTGAAGCTTTCTTT.

V and J are TRBV18 and TRBJ1-2, with a weak D call TRBD1 (6 bases). The germline gives CDR1 KGHSH, CDR2 LQKENI. This CDR3 spans 16 amino acids. V lost 5 bases to trimming and J lost 8 bases, with 24 bases between them. CDR3 sequence: CASSTLSTGHGGGYTF. The CDR3 DNA reads as TGTGCCAGCTCAACCCTCTCCACAGGCCATGGGGGCGGCTACACCTTC.

The chain's CDR3 is CASSQQTGTNTEAFF. The CDR3 region has the DNA TGCGCCAGCAGCCAACAGACAGGGACGAACACTGAAGCTTTCTTT. V gene TRBV4-3 combines with J gene TRBJ1-1; 7 bases are a match to TRBD1. The CDR3 is made up of 15 amino acids. V lost 2 bases, J lost 1 base, and 4 bases stayed unmatched. Germline lookup yields CDR1 LGHNA and CDR2 YSLEER.

V and J are TRBV5-1 and TRBJ2-5, with 16 bases that match TRBD2. J was trimmed by 4 bases and V by 3 bases; bases with no gene match: 3. The germline CDR1 and CDR2 sequences are SGHRS and YFSETQ. The CDR3 is 16 amino acids. The chain's CDR3 is CASSSGLAGGGETQYF. DNA for the CDR3: TGCGCCAGCAGCTCGGGACTAGCGGGAGGGGGAGAGACCCAGTACTTC.

The J gene is TRBJ2-3, the V gene TRBV18, with TRBD1 matching 7 bases. CDR3 length: 12 residues. Germline lookup yields CDR1 KGHSH and CDR2 LQKENI. Losses at the gene ends were 6 bases for V and 3 bases for J; bases not matched to a gene: 0. CDR3 sequence reads: CASSTGTDTQYF. The CDR3 bases are TGTGCCAGCTCGACAGGGACAGATACGCAGTATTTT.